A single sample gave rise to the 21 T cell receptor beta chains below, sequenced in a study of T cells in Graves' hyperthyroidism and ophthalmopathy. Amplification targeted TCR beta CDR3 regions from RNA transcripts. Primed by the HTBI set, a first-round RT-PCR was run on the TCR CDR3. Using its own MiXCR run on the multiplex PCR reads, TCRdb lists one record per CDR3 protein. The sample includes approximately 590,000 distinct CDR3 sequences, around 45% of them seen just once. The source material was peripheral blood or thyroid tissue (not recorded which). Receptors originate from a woman aged 18-29 years with Graves' hyperthyroidism.

This clonotype was recorded a few times. J is TRBJ2-2 and V is TRBV5-8, with TRBD2 matching 9 bases. Germline-derived CDR1 and CDR2 are SGHTS and YDEGEE. The CDR3 runs to 16 residues. J lost 0 bases, V lost 4 bases, and 4 bases had no gene match. Here the CDR3 reads CASSVGLATNTGELFF. CDR3 coding DNA: TGTGCCAGCAGCGTCGGACTAGCGACGAACACCGGGGAGCTGTTTTTT.

The chain links TRBV20-1 to TRBJ2-2, with 10 bases aligning to TRBD1. V was clipped by 6 bases and J by 0 bases; unmatched bases: 13. The CDR3 consists of 18 residues. Looked up from germline, CDR1 is DFQATT and CDR2 is SNEGSKA (reference sequence). The CDR3 nucleotides are TGCAGTGCCAAAAGACGGGACAGGGGACGATCGAACACCGGGGAGCTGTTTTTT. This encodes CSAKRRDRGRSNTGELFF.

This clonotype was detected ten times or more. The chain carries TRBV20-1 and TRBJ2-5; a possible D gene is TRBD2 (6 bases). The V gene lost 0 bases and the J gene lost 5 bases, with 13 bases spanning the gap. CDR3 size: 14 residues. Germline values: CDR1 DFQATT, CDR2 SNEGSKA (reference sequence). CDR3 sequence: CSARDPGSLETQYF. The CDR3 DNA follows: TGCAGTGCTAGAGATCCCGGGAGCTTGGAGACCCAGTACTTC.

This rearrangement joins TRBV7-3 to TRBJ2-7, with a tentative D call TRBD2 (7 bases). The germline V and J ends were trimmed by 5 bases and 3 bases, with 14 bases remaining between them. Germline lookup yields CDR1 SGHTA and CDR2 FQGTGA. The CDR3 extends over 14 amino acids. CDR3: CASSPEGGFYEQYF. In DNA form, the CDR3 reads TGTGCCAGCAGCCCAGAGGGGGGGTTCTACGAGCAGTACTTC.

This chain links TRBV25-1 with TRBJ1-5; D perhaps matches TRBD1 (5 bases). V was trimmed by 4 bases and J by 5 bases, leaving 15 bases between them. There are 15 residues in the CDR3. Germline values: CDR1 MGHDK, CDR2 SYGVNS. The DNA for the CDR3 is TGTGCCAGCAGTGCTAGAGAGGAGGGGCATCAGCCCCAGCATTTT. Translation gives CASSAREEGHQPQHF.

This clonotype was seen only a few times. J is TRBJ1-2 and V is TRBV12-3 or TRBV12-4; D gene ambiguous. V was clipped by 1 base and J by 4 bases, with 13 bases between them. The CDR3 covers 15 residues. Written as DNA, the CDR3 is TGTGCCAGCAGTTTAGTTTATCGGGGATCCTATGGCTACACCTTC. Amino acid sequence: CASSLVYRGSYGYTF.

At least ten counts were recorded for this clonotype. This chain links TRBV15 with TRBJ1-6, with 7 bases aligning to TRBD1. V lost 5 bases and J lost 6; bases outside the gene matches: 4. Germline-derived CDR1 and CDR2 are LNHNV and YYDKDF (reference sequence). This CDR3 spans 14 amino acids. This CDR3 reads CATSQGTVNSPLHF. CDR3 nucleotide sequence: TGTGCCACCAGCCAGGGGACAGTTAATTCACCCCTCCACTTT.

This clonotype was recorded a few times. V and J are TRBV24-1 and TRBJ1-3; TRBD1 might be the D (5 bases). The V end was cut by 7 bases, the J end by 9 bases, with 6 bases between. Germline values: CDR1 KGHDR, CDR2 SFDVKD. CDR3 length equals 10 residues. The CDR3 reads CATRDSTIYF. CDR3 DNA: TGTGCCACCAGAGACAGCACCATATATTTT.

Many counts were recorded for this clonotype. This chain uses TRBV19 with TRBJ1-6; D is undetermined. Germline lookup yields CDR1 LNHDA and CDR2 SQIVND (reference sequence). CDR3 length equals 14 residues. Trimming removed 5 bases from V and 5 bases from J, with 10 bases in between. CDR3 sequence: CASSWGSDNSPLHF. CDR3 bases: TGTGCCAGTAGTTGGGGTTCAGATAATTCACCCCTCCACTTT.

This clonotype was seen repeatedly, ten times or more. The chain uses TRBV29-1 and TRBJ1-3, with 7 bases fitting TRBD1. CDR3 length equals 15 residues. The germline gives CDR1 SQVTM, CDR2 ANQGSEA. With 2 bases clipped from V and 4 bases from J, the junction kept 8 bases outside the gene matches. CDR3 bases: TGCAGCGTTGAAATCGCGCGACAGGGAGGAAACACCATATATTTT. Encoded protein: CSVEIARQGGNTIYF.

CDR3 region: CSASGAGYDSPLHF. CDR3 nucleotide sequence: TGCAGTGCTTCTGGGGCAGGGTATGATTCACCCCTCCACTTT. The chain couples TRBV20-1 to TRBJ1-6; D might be TRBD1 (5 bases). This CDR3 is 14 amino acids long. Germline-derived CDR1 and CDR2 are DFQATT and SNEGSKA (reference sequence). Between the trimmed V and J ends, which lost 5 bases and 8 bases, there was a span of 16 bases.

This clonotype was seen ten or more times. This chain uses TRBV2 with TRBJ1-6; D remains unclear. Trimming removed 5 bases at V and 9 bases at J, with 14 bases between. Germline lookup yields CDR1 SNHLY and CDR2 FYNNEI. This CDR3 region has 14 residues. The CDR3 bases are TGTGCCAGCAGTACCTTCTCCGGCGGTTCACCCCTCCACTTT. This encodes CASSTFSGGSPLHF.

This clonotype was recorded at least ten times. The rearrangement joins TRBV20-1 to TRBJ1-5; D is undetermined. The CDR3 spans 14 residues. CDR1 and CDR2 from the germline V gene are DFQATT and SNEGSKA (reference sequence). The V gene lost 5 bases and the J gene lost 0 bases, with 11 bases spanning the gap. CDR3 sequence (DNA): TGCAGTGCTTCGCACTCACATAGCAATCAGCCCCAGCATTTT. Its translation is CSASHSHSNQPQHF.

The chain combines TRBV2 with TRBJ2-5; 7 bases match TRBD2. V lost 3 bases, J lost 5 bases, and 6 bases stayed unmatched. Germline V gives CDR1 SNHLY, CDR2 FYNNEI. The CDR3 extends over 14 amino acids. The CDR3 sequence is CASSDFSGSETQYF. The CDR3 coding sequence is TGTGCCAGCAGTGACTTTAGCGGGTCGGAGACCCAGTACTTC.

This clonotype was observed a handful of times. The gene calls are TRBV19 and TRBJ1-4; no definite D call. The germline gives CDR1 LNHDA, CDR2 SQIVND (reference sequence). Trimming took 6 bases from V and 1 from J, leaving 12 bases between them. The CDR3 has 15 amino acids. The CDR3 sequence is CASSRGGQTNEKLFF. In DNA, the CDR3 is TGTGCCAGTAGCCGCGGCGGGCAAACTAATGAAAAACTGTTTTTT.

This clonotype was seen a handful of times. V and J are TRBV7-9 and TRBJ2-2; 7 nucleotides agree with TRBD2. After removal of 5 bases from V and 5 bases from J, the junction contained 11 bases not matched to a gene. CDR1 SEHNR and CDR2 FQNEAQ come from the germline V gene (reference sequence). This CDR3 is 16 amino acids long. The CDR3 is CASSPVGRARTGELFF. The CDR3 DNA reads TGTGCCAGCAGCCCCGTGGGGAGGGCCAGGACCGGGGAGCTGTTTTTT.

The J gene is TRBJ1-2, the V gene TRBV25-1, with TRBD1 matching over 9 bases. The V and J ends lost 8 bases and 5 bases, in that order; junction bases with no gene match: 6. The germline V gene has CDR1 MGHDK and CDR2 SYGVNS. CDR3 size: 13 residues. The CDR3 sequence: CASWTGAVYGYTF. The CDR3 DNA is TGTGCCAGCTGGACAGGGGCTGTGTATGGCTACACCTTC.

This clonotype appeared a single time. A much larger clone sits a single nucleotide away, making a read error possible. The chain has TRBV7-2 and TRBJ1-2; D is perhaps TRBD1 (6 bases). The germline V and J ends were trimmed by 5 bases and 2 bases, with 12 bases remaining between them. The CDR3 extends over 14 amino acids. Germline CDR1 is SGHTA and CDR2 is FQGNSA. The DNA for the CDR3 is TGTGCCAGCAGCGTCAGCGGGGGCAACTATGGCTACACCTTC. Amino acid sequence: CASSVSGGNYGYTF. Full variable domain (outside the CDR3, taken from reference TRBV7-2 and TRBJ1-2): GAGVSQSPSNKVTEKGKDVELRCDPISGHTALYWYRQSLGQGLEFLIYFQGNSAPDKSGLPSDRFSAERTGGSVSTLTIQRTQQEDSAVYLCASSVSGGNYGYTFGSGTRLTVV.

The chain links TRBV7-9 to TRBJ1-4, with TRBD1 matching 9 bases. The junction had 14 bases not matched to a gene; V was cut back by 4 bases and J by 11 bases. CDR1 is SEHNR and CDR2 is FQNEAQ in the germline V gene (reference sequence). The CDR3 runs 16 residues. CDR3 protein: CASSYSSGTGKLKLFF. The CDR3 DNA reads as TGTGCCAGCAGCTACTCCTCCGGGACAGGGAAGTTGAAACTGTTTTTT.

Many counts were recorded for this clonotype. The J gene is TRBJ2-7, the V gene TRBV7-9; 9 bases are a match to TRBD1. This CDR3 is built from 14 residues. Germline V gives CDR1 SEHNR, CDR2 FQNEAQ (reference sequence). The junction had 3 bases not matched to a gene; V was cut back by 5 bases and J by 1 base. The CDR3 is CASSGGTGSYEQYF. The CDR3 DNA follows: TGTGCCAGCAGCGGAGGGACAGGGTCCTACGAGCAGTACTTC.

This clonotype was seen ten or more times. This rearrangement joins TRBV10-3 to TRBJ1-5; TRBD1 matches at 7 bases. The J segment lost 5 bases and the V segment lost 6 bases, leaving 4 bases of the junction unmatched. Germline CDR1 ENHRY, CDR2 SYGVKD. The CDR3 spans 13 residues. CDR3 DNA sequence: TGTGCCATCAGGGGTACAGGGGATCAGCCCCAGCATTTT. It encodes CAIRGTGDQPQHF.